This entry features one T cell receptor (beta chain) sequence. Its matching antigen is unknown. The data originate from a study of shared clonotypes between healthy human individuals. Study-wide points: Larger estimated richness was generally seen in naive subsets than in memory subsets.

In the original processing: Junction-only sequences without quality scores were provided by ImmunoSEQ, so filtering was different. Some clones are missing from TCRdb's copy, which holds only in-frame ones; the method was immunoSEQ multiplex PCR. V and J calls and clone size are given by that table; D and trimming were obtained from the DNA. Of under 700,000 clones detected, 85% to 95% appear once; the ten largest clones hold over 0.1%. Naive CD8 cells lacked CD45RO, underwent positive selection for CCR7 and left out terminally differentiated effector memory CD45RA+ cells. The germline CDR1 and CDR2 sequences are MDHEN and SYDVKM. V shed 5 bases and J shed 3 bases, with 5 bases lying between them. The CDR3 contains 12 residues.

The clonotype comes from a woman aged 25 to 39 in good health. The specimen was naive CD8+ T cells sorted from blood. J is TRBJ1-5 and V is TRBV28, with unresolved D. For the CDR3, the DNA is TGTGCCAGCAGTCCCCACAATCAGCCCCAGCATTTT. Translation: CASSPHNQPQHF.